One sample yielded the 27 T cell receptor beta chains listed below, sequenced in a study of T-cell memory formation after mild COVID-19. TCRdb ran MiXCR on the 5' RACE reads and lists one entry per CDR3 protein. The table shows more than 110,000 distinct CDR3 sequences, with under 30% occurring only once. Input material: PBMCs or a T cell subset sorted from them (not recorded which). The receptors originated from an adult woman who had mild COVID-19 (a few samples of this study predate the infection). Cell type and time point are not known.

V usage is TRBV6-5 and J usage is TRBJ2-5, with D maybe TRBD1 (6 bases). This CDR3 has 16 residues. Trimming cost V 2 bases and J 4 bases, with 17 bases left between them. CDR1 is MNHEY and CDR2 is SVGAGI in the germline V gene. The CDR3: CASSYPRGTGRETQYF. The CDR3 DNA reads as TGTGCCAGCAGTTACCCCCGTGGTACAGGGCGAGAGACCCAGTACTTC.

This clonotype was counted between two and nine times. The chain combines TRBV9 with TRBJ1-1; D remains ambiguous. The CDR3 has 13 residues. Germline CDR1 and CDR2: SGDLS and YYNGEE. V dropped 4 bases and J dropped 1 base, with 8 bases sitting between them. The CDR3 DNA reads TGTGCCAGCAGCCAGCACGGGAACACTGAAGCTTTCTTT. It encodes CASSQHGNTEAFF.

This chain links TRBV7-8 with TRBJ2-6; D is uncertain. This CDR3 spans 14 amino acids. CDR1 and CDR2 from the germline V gene are SGHVS and FQNEAQ. V was shortened by 3 bases and J by 0 bases, with 3 bases between the two germline ends. The CDR3 DNA sequence: TGTGCCAGCAGCTTCGACTCTGGGGCCAACGTCCTGACTTTC. This encodes CASSFDSGANVLTF.

The chain is built from TRBV14 and TRBJ2-7, with 9 bases that match TRBD2. This CDR3 spans 15 amino acids. After removal of 2 bases from V and 4 bases from J, the junction contained 6 bases not matched to a gene. CDR1 and CDR2 from the germline V gene are SGHDN and FVKESK. CDR3 nucleotides: TGTGCCAGCAGCCAAATAGCGGGAGACTTGTACGAGCAGTACTTC. This gives the protein CASSQIAGDLYEQYF.

This clonotype was detected only a few times. The CDR3 here is CASSSGTSGIYNEQFF. The CDR3 DNA reads TGTGCCAGCAGCTCCGGGACTAGCGGGATCTACAATGAGCAGTTCTTC. The V gene is TRBV5-4, the J gene TRBJ2-1; 13 nucleotides line up with TRBD2. The CDR3 has 16 residues. With 3 bases clipped from V and 3 bases from J, the junction kept 3 bases outside the gene matches. Per the germline V gene, CDR1 is SGHNT and CDR2 is YYREEE (reference sequence).

The chain uses TRBV25-1 and TRBJ2-7, with D possibly matching TRBD2 (5 bases). With 6 bases removed from V and 3 bases from J, the gap between germline ends came to 9 bases. Germline V gene sequence: CDR1 MGHDK, CDR2 SYGVNS. The CDR3 sequence is 12 residues long. CDR3 DNA: TGTGCCAGCAGAGCGGTAAACTACGAGCAGTACTTC. Translated, it gives CASRAVNYEQYF.

This clonotype was counted between two and nine times. The V and J genes are TRBV4-1 and TRBJ2-1; a possible D gene is TRBD2 (5 bases). The V and J ends lost 1 base and 8 bases respectively, with 12 bases between them. The CDR3 has 14 amino acids. CDR1 and CDR2 from the germline V gene are MGHRA and YSYEKL. This chain's CDR3 is CASSQGPRADEQFF. Here the CDR3 DNA reads TGCGCCAGCAGCCAAGGTCCGAGGGCAGATGAGCAGTTCTTC.

V gene TRBV6-1 combines with J gene TRBJ2-2; 10 nucleotides agree with TRBD1. The CDR3 length is 16 residues. The junction had 6 bases not matched to a gene; V was cut back by 4 bases and J by 4 bases. Germline lookup yields CDR1 MNHNS and CDR2 SASEGT. Here the CDR3 reads CASSGDRGRSTGELFF. CDR3 DNA: TGTGCCAGCAGTGGTGACAGGGGGCGCAGCACCGGGGAGCTGTTTTTT.

The gene calls are TRBV10-3 and TRBJ2-7; 9 nucleotides match TRBD1. The V segment lost 0 bases and the J segment 1 base; nucleotides outside the gene matches: 4. CDR1 is ENHRY and CDR2 is SYGVKD in the germline V gene. The length of the CDR3 is 16 residues. In nucleotides, the CDR3 is TGTGCCATCAGTGAGTCTAGGGACAGGGTTTCCTACGAGCAGTACTTC. As protein: CAISESRDRVSYEQYF.

The chain is built from TRBV5-6 and TRBJ1-1; no clear D. This CDR3 spans 16 amino acids. Per the germline V gene, CDR1 is SGHDT and CDR2 is YYEEEE. The V gene lost 0 bases and the J gene lost 0 bases, with 12 bases spanning the gap. DNA for the CDR3: TGTGCCAGCAGCTTGGTTGACGGAGCGATGAACACTGAAGCTTTCTTT. Protein sequence: CASSLVDGAMNTEAFF.

The V call is TRBV6-5, the J call TRBJ2-1; D possibly corresponds to TRBD1 (7 bases). The CDR3 contains 17 residues. Germline V gene data show CDR1 as MNHEY and CDR2 as SVGAGI. V dropped 7 bases and J dropped 0 bases, with 19 bases sitting between them. CDR3 protein: CASIPGGQGGSYNEQFF. The DNA of the CDR3 is TGTGCCAGCATTCCGGGTGGGCAGGGGGGCTCCTACAATGAGCAGTTCTTC.

The chain recombines TRBV6-5 with TRBJ1-2; D is uncertain. The ends were cut back, 4 bases at V and 0 bases at J, with 12 bases in the middle. This CDR3 contains 15 residues. Germline CDR1 MNHEY, CDR2 SVGAGI. As DNA, the CDR3 is TGTGCCAGCAGTTTTCTTCCCTTAGCTAACTATGGCTACACCTTC. Encoded protein: CASSFLPLANYGYTF.

This clonotype appeared a few times. V is TRBV6-2 or TRBV6-3 and J is TRBJ2-1, with 11 nucleotides matching TRBD2. With V trimmed by 5 bases and J by 3 bases, 6 bases remained unmatched. The length of the CDR3 is 16 residues. Germline CDR1 reads MNHEY; CDR2 reads SVGEGT. In DNA, the CDR3 is TGTGCCAGCAGTCTTCCGACTAGCGGGGACTACAATGAGCAGTTCTTC. This encodes CASSLPTSGDYNEQFF.

The gene calls are TRBV7-8 and TRBJ1-5; D remains unclear. The V gene lost 1 base and the J gene lost 4 bases, with 11 bases spanning the gap. Per germline, CDR1 SGHVS and CDR2 FQNEAQ. CDR3 length equals 15 residues. CDR3 coding DNA: TGTGCCAGCAGCTTAGATTTACTGGGAAATCAGCCCCAGCATTTT. Its translation: CASSLDLLGNQPQHF.

This clonotype has a handful of counts. The chain links TRBV6-5 to TRBJ1-2; the D gene is possibly TRBD1 (5 bases). Germline V gene sequence: CDR1 MNHEY, CDR2 SVGAGI. V lost 4 bases to trimming and J lost 0 bases, with 9 bases between them. CDR3 length: 14 residues. The CDR3 sequence is CASSLDRANYGYTF. Here the CDR3 DNA reads TGTGCCAGCAGTTTAGACAGAGCTAACTATGGCTACACCTTC.

The chain couples TRBV5-1 to TRBJ2-3; D unresolved. The ends were cut back, 0 bases at V and 4 bases at J, with 6 bases in the middle. CDR3 size: 13 residues. The V gene's germline CDR1 is SGHRS and CDR2 YFSETQ. CDR3 in amino acids: CASSLVPSDTQYF. Here the CDR3 DNA reads TGCGCCAGCAGCTTGGTTCCCTCAGATACGCAGTATTTT.

The chain couples TRBV29-1 to TRBJ1-1; a possible D gene is TRBD1 (6 bases). The length of the CDR3 is 12 residues. Germline V gene lookup returns CDR1 SQVTM and CDR2 ANQGSEA. V was shortened by 7 bases and J by 7 bases, with 16 bases between the two germline ends. The CDR3 coding sequence is TGCAGCGCCTCTATCGGGGGCTTTGAAGCTTTCTTT. It codes for CSASIGGFEAFF.

This clonotype was detected a few times. This chain joins TRBV7-9 and TRBJ1-1; D not resolved. V shed 2 bases and J shed 2 bases, with 9 bases lying between them. CDR3 length equals 14 residues. From germline, CDR1 is SEHNR and CDR2 FQNEAQ (reference sequence). CDR3 DNA sequence: TGTGCCAGCAGCTTAAGGGTGGACAACACTGAAGCTTTCTTT. This sequence encodes CASSLRVDNTEAFF.

This clonotype was seen once. Here the CDR3 reads CASSVGTFSGNTIYF. The CDR3 region has the DNA TGTGCCAGCAGCGTCGGGACGTTCTCTGGAAACACCATATATTTT. The gene calls are TRBV9 and TRBJ1-3; a possible D gene is TRBD1 (5 bases). The CDR3 spans 15 residues. Germline V lookup: CDR1 SGDLS, CDR2 YYNGEE. The V end lost 2 bases, the J end lost 0 bases, and 9 bases lay between the germline ends.

V is TRBV3-1 and J is TRBJ2-2; D may be TRBD1 or TRBD2 (5 bases each). The CDR3 is made up of 14 amino acids. CDR1 and CDR2 (germline): LGHDT, YNNKEL (reference sequence). Trimming took 0 bases from V and 5 from J, leaving 7 bases between them. CDR3 DNA sequence: TGTGCCAGCAGCCAAGATTGGGGGACCGGGGAGCTGTTTTTT. It encodes CASSQDWGTGELFF.

The chain joins TRBV5-1 to TRBJ2-3; 8 nucleotides align to TRBD2. Unmatched junction bases numbered 8, after V lost 2 bases and J lost 3 bases. CDR3 length equals 16 residues. Germline lookup yields CDR1 SGHRS and CDR2 YFSETQ. CDR3 in amino acids: CASSLLREGRTDTQYF. Written as DNA, the CDR3 is TGCGCCAGCAGCTTACTACGGGAGGGCCGTACAGATACGCAGTATTTT.

This clonotype was counted a few times. An end of the junction does not agree with germline; a read error may underlie this. The rearrangement uses TRBV7-7 and TRBJ2-1; tentatively, D is TRBD2 (6 bases). The CDR3 is 13 amino acids. Germline loops: CDR1 SSHAT, CDR2 FNYEAQ (reference sequence). The CDR3 loop is CASSTGLHNEQFF. The CDR3 DNA reads as TGTGCTAGCAGCACTGGACTACACAATGAGCAGTTCTTC.

This rearrangement joins TRBV6-2 or TRBV6-3 to TRBJ1-1, with D perhaps TRBD1 (6 bases). Germline V lookup: CDR1 MNHEY, CDR2 SVGEGT. The V and J ends lost 5 bases and 3 bases respectively, with 16 bases between them. The CDR3 extends over 15 amino acids. This CDR3 reads CASSPPRGGHTEAFF. The CDR3 coding sequence is TGTGCCAGCAGTCCCCCTCGGGGGGGGCACACTGAAGCTTTCTTT.

This clonotype was seen at least ten times. The genes are TRBV30 and TRBJ2-7, with TRBD1 identical over 7 bases. The CDR3 spans 15 residues. The V gene's germline CDR1 is GTSNPN and CDR2 SVGIG (reference sequence). V shed 6 bases and J 5 bases; nucleotides not matched to a gene: 16. The CDR3 loop reads CACKVLDRFGDEQYF. CDR3 DNA: TGTGCCTGCAAAGTTTTGGACAGGTTTGGCGACGAGCAGTACTTC. Based on the CDR3 plus reference TRBV30 and TRBJ2-7, the full variable domain is SQTIHQWPATLVQPVGSPLSLECTVEGTSNPNLYWYRQAAGRGLQLLFYSVGIGQISSEVPQNLSASRPQDRQFILSSKKLLLSDSGFYLCACKVLDRFGDEQYFGPGTRLTVT.

The rearrangement joins TRBV20-1 to TRBJ2-1; no definite D call. Looked up from germline, CDR1 is DFQATT and CDR2 is SNEGSKA (reference sequence). Trimming took off 2 bases at V and 5 bases at J, with 16 bases between the two ends. The CDR3 has 15 amino acids. CDR3 DNA: TGCAGTGCTAGACCTGCCGGGCAGATCCACAATGAGCAGTTCTTC. Its protein is CSARPAGQIHNEQFF.

This clonotype was detected only a few times. The V call is TRBV9, the J call TRBJ2-1; 8 bases agree with TRBD2. The junction had 15 bases not matched to a gene; V was cut back by 4 bases and J by 0 bases. From germline, CDR1 is SGDLS and CDR2 YYNGEE. This CDR3 spans 19 amino acids. The chain's CDR3 is CASSTFAGGSSSSYNEQFF. CDR3 sequence (DNA): TGTGCCAGCAGCACGTTTGCGGGGGGATCCTCTAGCTCCTACAATGAGCAGTTCTTC.

This clonotype was seen only a few times. V gene TRBV14 combines with J gene TRBJ2-7; TRBD1 agrees at 7 bases. V was pared by 0 bases and J by 5 bases, with 10 bases of the junction left unmatched. The CDR3 sequence is 16 residues long. CDR1 and CDR2 from the germline V gene are SGHDN and FVKESK. CDR3 nucleotides: TGTGCCAGCAGCCAAGATATGACAGGGCGCAAGAACGAGCAGTACTTC. It is translated as CASSQDMTGRKNEQYF.